These 24 T cell receptor beta chains were sequenced from one sample in a study of blood T cells in healthy people across ages. A second roughly 7 to 12 cycle PCR used barcoded and J-beta primers. TCRdb fed the 5' RACE reads into MiXCR, producing one record per CDR3 protein. The data show 650,000 to 1,000,000 distinct CDR3 sequences, under 40% seen once. The sample taken for sequencing was blood. Receptors originate from a man between 18 and 35 years old in good health.

The chain links TRBV20-1 to TRBJ2-2; 11 bases fit TRBD1. The CDR3 length is 16 residues. Unmatched junction bases numbered 7, after V lost 5 bases and J lost 2 bases. CDR1 and CDR2 (germline): DFQATT, SNEGSKA (reference sequence). The CDR3 coding sequence is TGCAGTGCTCCCCGGACAGGGGGCGTTAACACCGGGGAGCTGTTTTTT. The encoded protein is CSAPRTGGVNTGELFF.

The chain uses TRBV4-1 and TRBJ1-1; D is unresolved. The CDR3 totals 16 residues. V was shortened by 3 bases and J by 0 bases, with 14 bases between the two germline ends. From germline, CDR1 is MGHRA and CDR2 YSYEKL. CDR3 nucleotide sequence: TGCGCCAGCAGCCAGAGGACGGGGTCACTGAACACTGAAGCTTTCTTT. Residues: CASSQRTGSLNTEAFF.

Worth noting for this clonotype: The junction departs from germline at one end; a sequencing error may be responsible. The rearrangement uses TRBV20-1 and TRBJ2-3; 11 bases agree with TRBD1. The germline V gene encodes CDR1 DFQATT and CDR2 SNEGSKA (reference sequence). The CDR3 has 15 amino acids. CDR3 sequence (DNA): TGCAGTGCTCCCCGGGGGGACAGGGGGACAGATAAGCAGTATTTT. It specifies CSAPRGDRGTDKQYF.

Notes on this clonotype: A much larger clonotype is one base distant, so this may be a read error. V and J are TRBV9 and TRBJ2-3, with no clear D. CDR1 is SGDLS and CDR2 is YYNGEE in the germline V gene. The CDR3 sequence is 14 residues long. V was trimmed by 0 bases and J by 6 bases, leaving 11 bases between them. The CDR3 here is CASSVDLRMDTQYF. The CDR3 nucleotides are TGTGCCAGCAGCGTAGACTTGAGGATGGATACGCAGTATTTT.

The chain joins TRBV6-5 to TRBJ2-7; possibly TRBD2 for D (7 bases). Germline CDR1 MNHEY, CDR2 SVGAGI. This CDR3 has 16 amino acids. V lost 0 bases, J lost 7 bases, and 19 bases lay in between. CDR3 amino acids: CASSYSAGASYNEQYF. CDR3 bases: TGTGCCAGCAGTTACTCGGCGGGGGCGAGCTACAATGAGCAGTACTTC.

This clonotype was observed a handful of times. The chain is built from TRBV7-9 and TRBJ2-3, with no clear D. V lost 1 base to trimming and J lost 2 bases, with 10 bases between them. The germline V gene has CDR1 SEHNR and CDR2 FQNEAQ (reference sequence). The CDR3 contains 15 residues. As DNA, the CDR3 is TGTGCCAGCAGCTTAGGATACTATAACACAGATACGCAGTATTTT. Its translation: CASSLGYYNTDTQYF.

Many counts were recorded for this clonotype. J is TRBJ2-3 and V is TRBV5-5; D unclear. The CDR3 is made up of 16 amino acids. V shed 4 bases and J shed 2 bases, with 17 bases lying between them. Germline loops: CDR1 SGHKS, CDR2 YYEKEE (reference sequence). The CDR3 is CASSPLLAVLTDTQYF. CDR3 in DNA: TGTGCCAGCAGCCCACTTCTTGCAGTACTCACAGATACGCAGTATTTT.

The chain is built from TRBV20-1 and TRBJ1-1, with D unresolved. The CDR3 sequence is 11 residues long. Per germline, CDR1 DFQATT and CDR2 SNEGSKA (reference sequence). V lost 0 bases, J lost 7 bases, and 6 bases lay in between. In nucleotides, the CDR3 is TGCAGTGCTAGAGATCTGAGTGAAGCTTTCTTT. This translates into CSARDLSEAFF.

J is TRBJ2-3 and V is TRBV28; no reliable D call. The CDR3 has 17 amino acids. Germline assignment: CDR1 MDHEN and CDR2 SYDVKM. V was trimmed by 6 bases and J by 1 base, leaving 20 bases between them. The CDR3 loop reads CASSSPFSLRRTDTQYF. DNA for the CDR3: TGTGCCAGCAGCTCCCCCTTTAGCCTGCGCCGCACAGATACGCAGTATTTT. Supplemented by reference TRBV28 and TRBJ2-3, the full variable domain reads DVKVTQSSRYLVKRTGEKVFLECVQDMDHENMFWYRQDPGLGLRLIYFSYDVKMKEKGDIPEGYSVSREKKERFSLILESASTNQTSMYLCASSSPFSLRRTDTQYFGPGTRLTVL.

Regarding this clonotype: One base away lies a much larger clone, so this may be a sequencing read error. V usage is TRBV5-1 and J usage is TRBJ2-5; 9 bases map to TRBD1. The CDR3 extends over 19 amino acids. The V gene end was trimmed by 3 bases and the J gene end by 0 bases; junction bases not matched to a gene: 15. Germline V CDR1 and CDR2: SGHRS, YFSETQ. CDR3 amino acids: CASSSGQGLTRGNQETQYF. In DNA form, the CDR3 reads TGCGCCAGCAGCTCGGGACAGGGACTAACGCGCGGTAACCAAGAGACCCAGTACTTC.

The genes are TRBV24-1 and TRBJ2-3; 7 nucleotides align to TRBD2. Germline V CDR1 and CDR2: KGHDR, SFDVKD. Trimming at V came to 7 bases and at J to 2 bases, leaving 8 bases not matched to a gene. This CDR3 is built from 15 residues. The CDR3 DNA reads as TGTGCCACCAGCCTTCCTAGCGGCTCCACAGATACGCAGTATTTT. It is translated as CATSLPSGSTDTQYF.

Comment on this clonotype: Since a much larger clone is just one base distant, this may be a read error. V is TRBV12-3 or TRBV12-4 and J is TRBJ1-2; TRBD1 matches at 9 bases. The CDR3 is 14 amino acids. In nucleotides, the CDR3 is TGTGCCTGCAGCGCCGGGACAGGGATCGGTGGCTACACCTTC. It encodes CACSAGTGIGGYTF.

This clonotype has just a few counts. The gene calls are TRBV4-1 and TRBJ1-1, with D unresolved. The V and J ends lost 2 bases and 5 bases respectively, with 18 bases between them. Germline CDR1 is MGHRA and CDR2 is YSYEKL. The CDR3 covers 16 residues. CDR3 DNA: TGCGCCAGCAGCCAACAACTGAATTGGGCCATGACTGAAGCTTTCTTT. This sequence encodes CASSQQLNWAMTEAFF.

CDR3 region: CASSAQSGTEAFF. CDR3 DNA sequence: TGTGCCAGCAGTGCCCAGAGTGGCACTGAAGCTTTCTTT. The chain uses TRBV6-6 and TRBJ1-1, with D uncertain. Germline values: CDR1 MNHNY, CDR2 SVGAGI (reference sequence). This CDR3 is 13 amino acids long. Trimming removed 5 bases at V and 4 bases at J, with 11 bases between.

The CDR3 sequence is CASSYPRGAGETQYF. Written as DNA, the CDR3 is TGTGCCAGCAGTTACCCACGGGGGGCTGGGGAGACCCAGTACTTC. The J gene is TRBJ2-5, the V gene TRBV6-2 or TRBV6-3; a weak D match, TRBD2 (7 bases). CDR1 is MNHEY, CDR2 SVGEGT, per germline. This CDR3 comprises 15 residues. Trimming cost V 2 bases and J 5 bases, with 15 bases left between them.

This clonotype occurred a few times. The chain uses TRBV4-1 and TRBJ1-1; weak D call: TRBD1 (5 bases). V was shortened by 4 bases and J by 0 bases, with 12 bases between the two germline ends. Germline CDR1 and CDR2: MGHRA and YSYEKL. The CDR3 sequence is 15 residues long. CDR3 residues: CASSPPGTLNTEAFF. The CDR3 nucleotides read TGCGCCAGCAGCCCACCCGGGACGTTGAACACTGAAGCTTTCTTT.

This chain connects TRBV5-1 to TRBJ1-1; D is perhaps TRBD1 (5 bases). The CDR3 is 15 amino acids. The V and J ends lost 6 bases and 0 bases respectively, with 15 bases between them. The germline V gene encodes CDR1 SGHRS and CDR2 YFSETQ. The CDR3: CASNLDSLVNTEAFF. The DNA for the CDR3 is TGCGCCAGCAACCTTGACAGCCTTGTGAACACTGAAGCTTTCTTT.

The V gene is TRBV10-3, the J gene TRBJ2-4, with a weak D call TRBD2 (5 bases). Germline CDR1 ENHRY, CDR2 SYGVKD. The CDR3 length is 16 residues. The ends were cut back, 3 bases at V and 0 bases at J, with 12 bases in the middle. CDR3 loop: CAISDTPGVAKNIQYF. The CDR3 DNA sequence: TGTGCCATCAGTGATACCCCCGGGGTAGCCAAAAACATTCAGTACTTC.

The chain has TRBV29-1 and TRBJ2-3; 10 nucleotides align to TRBD2. The CDR3 totals 15 residues. Germline values: CDR1 SQVTM, CDR2 ANQGSEA. The trim removed 4 bases at V and 4 bases at J, leaving 8 bases unmatched. The CDR3 loop is CSVVGSGGLADTQYF. The CDR3 DNA follows: TGCAGCGTTGTAGGTAGCGGGGGGCTGGCAGATACGCAGTATTTT.

The chain links TRBV7-9 to TRBJ2-7, with D unresolved. The CDR3 length is 12 residues. CDR1 is SEHNR and CDR2 is FQNEAQ in the germline V gene (reference sequence). V lost 2 bases and J 10 bases, leaving 12 bases between the germline ends. The CDR3 nucleotides are TGTGCCAGCAGCTTAATCGAGACGGCCCAGTACTTC. As protein: CASSLIETAQYF.

The chain joins TRBV7-6 to TRBJ2-1, with 12 bases matching TRBD2. The CDR3 runs to 17 residues. Trimming took 6 bases from V and 7 from J; bases not matched to a gene: 13. The germline CDR1 and CDR2 sequences are SGHVS and FNYEAQ. In DNA, the CDR3 is TGTGCCAGCAGTAATCCCTCGACTAGCGGGGGTACGAATGAGCAGTTCTTC. This translates into CASSNPSTSGGTNEQFF.

On this clonotype: A read error may be the cause here, since a much bigger clone is one base away. The chain joins TRBV29-1 to TRBJ1-5; no reliable D call. The CDR3 sequence is 14 residues long. V was shortened by 4 bases and J by 2 bases, with 12 bases between the two germline ends. Germline assignment: CDR1 SQVTM and CDR2 ANQGSEA. Here the CDR3 reads CSVGEETGNQPQHF. CDR3 in DNA: TGCAGCGTTGGAGAGGAAACAGGCAATCAGCCCCAGCATTTT.

The chain links TRBV12-3 or TRBV12-4 to TRBJ1-2; possibly TRBD1 for D (5 bases). The germline V and J ends were trimmed by 6 bases and 4 bases, with 18 bases remaining between them. The CDR3 is 15 residues long. The CDR3 here is CASSRAGAPLYGYTF. CDR3 bases: TGTGCCAGCAGCCGCGCCGGGGCACCCCTCTATGGCTACACCTTC.

This rearrangement joins TRBV5-1 to TRBJ2-1; weak D call: TRBD2 (6 bases). V dropped 3 bases and J dropped 2 bases, with 12 bases sitting between them. This CDR3 has 15 residues. CDR1 and CDR2 from the germline V gene are SGHRS and YFSETQ. This CDR3 is CASSSSGSPYNEQFF. The CDR3 region has the DNA TGCGCCAGCAGCTCCAGCGGGTCCCCCTACAATGAGCAGTTCTTC.